A selection of T cell receptor beta chains follows, all from one sample in a study of blood T cell repertoires in COVID-19. TCRdb keeps only in-frame clones here, not all; method: immunoSEQ multiplex PCR. The data contain 250,000 or so clones, around nine tenths of them singletons. The sample consisted of PBMCs or T cells enriched from blood (not recorded which). Source of these receptors: a woman aged 45 to 65 who had recovered from COVID-19. Each CDR3 is given with its conserved first and last residue. Each record gives: V gene, D gene, clone size, J gene, CDR3 DNA, CDR3 protein. D genes are given only for firm matches. A clone size is listed for some rows: how often the clone was seen (once, few, many), or a class if it is expanded.

V gene: TRBV28; D gene: -; clone size: -; J gene: TRBJ2-2; CDR3 DNA: TGTGCCAGCAGCCGCGGGACCGGAGTTAGAGAGGCCGGGGAGCTGTTTTTT; CDR3 protein: CASSRGTGVREAGELFF
V gene: TRBV6-5; D gene: -; clone size: -; J gene: TRBJ1-2; CDR3 DNA: TGTGCCAGCAGAGGCAGCGGAAACTATGGCTACACCTTC; CDR3 protein: CASRGSGNYGYTF
V gene: TRBV25-1; D gene: -; clone size: -; J gene: TRBJ1-1; CDR3 DNA: TGTGCCAGCAGCCGGGGGGGAACCGCTGAAGCTTTCTTT; CDR3 protein: CASSRGGTAEAFF
V gene: TRBV19; D gene: -; clone size: -; J gene: TRBJ2-1; CDR3 DNA: TGTGCCAGTAGAAGGGCAGTAGCGTACAATGAGCAGTTCTTC; CDR3 protein: CASRRAVAYNEQFF
V gene: TRBV30; D gene: -; clone size: -; J gene: TRBJ1-2; CDR3 DNA: TGTGCCTGGAGGCTAGTTGGCTACACCTTC; CDR3 protein: CAWRLVGYTF
V gene: TRBV28; D gene: TRBD2; clone size: -; J gene: TRBJ2-3; CDR3 DNA: TGTGCCAGCAGCCAACGGGAGGGACTAGGGACAGATACGCAGTATTTT; CDR3 protein: CASSQREGLGTDTQYF
V gene: TRBV10-3; D gene: TRBD1; clone size: -; J gene: TRBJ1-2; CDR3 DNA: TGTGCCATCAGTGAAACCGGGACAGGTTATGGCTACACCTTC; CDR3 protein: CAISETGTGYGYTF
V gene: TRBV28; D gene: TRBD2; clone size: -; J gene: TRBJ2-7; CDR3 DNA: TGTGCCAGCAGCCCATCCCTGCTAGCGGGGAACGAGCAGTACTTC; CDR3 protein: CASSPSLLAGNEQYF
V gene: TRBV3-1/TRBV3-2; D gene: TRBD1; clone size: -; J gene: TRBJ1-1; CDR3 DNA: TGTGCCAGCAGCCGAGGACAGGGGAACACTGAAGCTTTCTTT; CDR3 protein: CASSRGQGNTEAFF
V gene: TRBV28; D gene: -; clone size: once; J gene: TRBJ1-5; CDR3 DNA: TGTGCCAGCAGTTTAAGACAGAGGTATAGCAATCAGCCCCAGCATTTT; CDR3 protein: CASSLRQRYSNQPQHF
V gene: TRBV28; D gene: -; clone size: -; J gene: TRBJ1-4; CDR3 DNA: TGTGCCAGCAGTGGAGGGATAACTAATGAAAAACTGTTTTTT; CDR3 protein: CASSGGITNEKLFF
V gene: TRBV19; D gene: -; clone size: -; J gene: TRBJ1-1; CDR3 DNA: TGTGCCAGTAGAGTGAATTCGGGGAACACTGAAGCTTTCTTT; CDR3 protein: CASRVNSGNTEAFF
V gene: TRBV10-3; D gene: TRBD1; clone size: few; J gene: TRBJ1-5; CDR3 DNA: TGTGCCATCAGTGCGACGTGGACAGGGGCAAATCAGCCCCAGCATTTT; CDR3 protein: CAISATWTGANQPQHF
V gene: TRBV28; D gene: TRBD1; clone size: -; J gene: TRBJ2-2; CDR3 DNA: TGTGCCAGCAGTCTAACAGGGGTATCCACCGGGGAGCTGTTTTTT; CDR3 protein: CASSLTGVSTGELFF
V gene: TRBV28; D gene: -; clone size: -; J gene: TRBJ1-5; CDR3 DNA: TGTGCCAGCAGGTTAGGAGATAGCAATCAGCCCCAGCATTTT; CDR3 protein: CASRLGDSNQPQHF
V gene: TRBV28; D gene: -; clone size: once; J gene: TRBJ2-2; CDR3 DNA: TGTGCCAGCCGATGGATACTGACTCCCGGGGAGCTGTTTTTT; CDR3 protein: CASRWILTPGELFF
V gene: TRBV15; D gene: -; clone size: -; J gene: TRBJ1-4; CDR3 DNA: TGTGCCACCAGCAGAGTTGCAGGGGCCCGTGGAAAACTGTTTTTT; CDR3 protein: CATSRVAGARGKLFF
V gene: TRBV18; D gene: TRBD1; clone size: -; J gene: TRBJ1-1; CDR3 DNA: TGTGCCAGCTCACCAGACGACAGGGCTGAAGCTTTCTTT; CDR3 protein: CASSPDDRAEAFF
V gene: TRBV12-5; D gene: TRBD2; clone size: -; J gene: TRBJ2-1; CDR3 DNA: TGTGCTAGTGGAACTTATCTAGCGGGGGGGAATGAGCAGTTCTTC; CDR3 protein: CASGTYLAGGNEQFF
V gene: TRBV7-2; D gene: TRBD2; clone size: -; J gene: TRBJ2-1; CDR3 DNA: TGTGCCAGCAGCCCTCCCGGGACTAGGAAGTACAATGAGCAGTTCTTC; CDR3 protein: CASSPPGTRKYNEQFF
V gene: TRBV4-1; D gene: -; clone size: -; J gene: TRBJ1-3; CDR3 DNA: TGCGCCAGCGGATCTGGACAGATCACTGGCGAGGACACCATATATTTT; CDR3 protein: CASGSGQITGEDTIYF
V gene: TRBV7-2; D gene: -; clone size: once; J gene: TRBJ2-1; CDR3 DNA: TGTGCCAGCAGCCCGTCCTACAATGAGCAGTTCTTC; CDR3 protein: CASSPSYNEQFF
V gene: TRBV4-2; D gene: TRBD2; clone size: -; J gene: TRBJ2-2; CDR3 DNA: TGTGCCAGCAGCCAAGACTTTCCTAGCGGGAACACCGGGGAGCTGTTTTTT; CDR3 protein: CASSQDFPSGNTGELFF
V gene: TRBV2; D gene: TRBD2; clone size: -; J gene: TRBJ2-1; CDR3 DNA: TGTGCCAGCAGCGTTGGGACTAGCGGGGGAAATGAGCAGTTCTTC; CDR3 protein: CASSVGTSGGNEQFF
V gene: TRBV19; D gene: TRBD1; clone size: -; J gene: TRBJ2-1; CDR3 DNA: TGTGCCAGTAGTCTAGAGGGACAGACCTACAATGAGCAGTTCTTC; CDR3 protein: CASSLEGQTYNEQFF
V gene: TRBV7-9; D gene: -; clone size: -; J gene: TRBJ1-6; CDR3 DNA: TGTGCCAGCAGCTTAGCTAGCTCCTATAATTCACCCCTCCACTTT; CDR3 protein: CASSLASSYNSPLHF
V gene: TRBV13; D gene: TRBD2; clone size: -; J gene: TRBJ2-6; CDR3 DNA: TGTGCCAGCAGCTTAGGCGGGACTAGCGGGAGTTGGGCCAACGTCCTGACTTTC; CDR3 protein: CASSLGGTSGSWANVLTF
V gene: TRBV4-1; D gene: TRBD1; clone size: once; J gene: TRBJ2-2; CDR3 DNA: TGCGCCAGCAGCCCAAGAGGGGGCGGCGGGGAGCTGTTTTTT; CDR3 protein: CASSPRGGGGELFF
V gene: TRBV18; D gene: -; clone size: many; J gene: TRBJ2-3; CDR3 DNA: TGTGCCAGCTCGCCGGGGACAGATACGCAGTATTTT; CDR3 protein: CASSPGTDTQYF
V gene: TRBV24-1; D gene: TRBD1; clone size: -; J gene: TRBJ1-2; CDR3 DNA: TGTGCCACCAGTGATTGGGGGACAGGGGATTCTAACTATGGCTACACCTTC; CDR3 protein: CATSDWGTGDSNYGYTF
V gene: TRBV2; D gene: TRBD2; clone size: -; J gene: TRBJ2-3; CDR3 DNA: TGTGCCTGCTCAAGAGCGGGGTTGACAGATACGCAGTATTTT; CDR3 protein: CACSRAGLTDTQYF
V gene: TRBV30; D gene: -; clone size: -; J gene: TRBJ1-4; CDR3 DNA: TGTGCCTGGAGTGTAGAATTCAGGGCTGAAAAACTGTTTTTT; CDR3 protein: CAWSVEFRAEKLFF
V gene: TRBV7-9; D gene: TRBD1; clone size: -; J gene: TRBJ1-2; CDR3 DNA: TGTGCCAGCAGCCCCGGGACAGCCTATGGCTACACCTTC; CDR3 protein: CASSPGTAYGYTF
V gene: TRBV9; D gene: -; clone size: few; J gene: TRBJ1-4; CDR3 DNA: TGTGCCAGCAGCGCAGATTCAGGAGAAAAACTGTTTTTT; CDR3 protein: CASSADSGEKLFF
V gene: TRBV28; D gene: -; clone size: -; J gene: TRBJ2-7; CDR3 DNA: TGTGCCAGCAGTTGGGGCCCCTACGAGCAGTACTTC; CDR3 protein: CASSWGPYEQYF
V gene: TRBV19; D gene: -; clone size: -; J gene: TRBJ1-1; CDR3 DNA: TGTGCCAGTAGTATAGATCTGTCCACTGAAGCTTTCTTT; CDR3 protein: CASSIDLSTEAFF
V gene: TRBV7-2; D gene: -; clone size: -; J gene: TRBJ1-5; CDR3 DNA: TGTGCCAGCAGCTTAGGTCCAGGGATGTTTAGCAATCAGCCCCAGCATTTT; CDR3 protein: CASSLGPGMFSNQPQHF
V gene: TRBV7-2; D gene: -; clone size: -; J gene: TRBJ1-5; CDR3 DNA: TGTGCCAGCAGCTTAGAGGGCGGGTTTGAGCCCCAGCATTTT; CDR3 protein: CASSLEGGFEPQHF
V gene: TRBV28; D gene: -; clone size: -; J gene: TRBJ2-7; CDR3 DNA: TGTGCCAGCAGTGGGCGCGACGAGCAGTACTTC; CDR3 protein: CASSGRDEQYF
V gene: TRBV30; D gene: TRBD2; clone size: -; J gene: TRBJ2-2; CDR3 DNA: TGTGCCTGGACCCGTGGACTAGCGGGAGCTGCCGGGGAGCTGTTTTTT; CDR3 protein: CAWTRGLAGAAGELFF
V gene: TRBV19; D gene: TRBD2; clone size: -; J gene: TRBJ2-5; CDR3 DNA: TGTGCCAGTAGTGGAGGGACTAGCGGGAGCGAGACCCAGTACTTC; CDR3 protein: CASSGGTSGSETQYF
V gene: TRBV28; D gene: -; clone size: -; J gene: TRBJ1-2; CDR3 DNA: TGTGCCAGCAGTTACAGGCCGCGGGGTGGCTACACCTTC; CDR3 protein: CASSYRPRGGYTF
V gene: TRBV3-1/TRBV3-2; D gene: TRBD2; clone size: -; J gene: TRBJ2-3; CDR3 DNA: TGTGCCAGCAGCCAAGATCTAGCGGGAGGAGATACGCAGTATTTT; CDR3 protein: CASSQDLAGGDTQYF
V gene: TRBV6-5; D gene: -; clone size: -; J gene: TRBJ1-4; CDR3 DNA: TGTGCCAGCAGCTTAACAGGGAGCCGAGAAAAACTGTTTTTT; CDR3 protein: CASSLTGSREKLFF
V gene: TRBV11-1; D gene: -; clone size: -; J gene: TRBJ2-3; CDR3 DNA: TGTGCCAGCAGCTTAATGGAGAGCACAGATACGCAGTATTTT; CDR3 protein: CASSLMESTDTQYF
V gene: TRBV6-1; D gene: TRBD2; clone size: -; J gene: TRBJ2-1; CDR3 DNA: TGTGCCAGCAGTGAAAAGCCGGGACTAGCGGGAGTTGAGCAGTTCTTC; CDR3 protein: CASSEKPGLAGVEQFF
V gene: TRBV14; D gene: -; clone size: -; J gene: TRBJ1-2; CDR3 DNA: TGTGCCAGCAGCCAAGACTATGCGGGGAGGCCCTATGGCTACACCTTC; CDR3 protein: CASSQDYAGRPYGYTF
V gene: TRBV5-1; D gene: TRBD2; clone size: -; J gene: TRBJ2-1; CDR3 DNA: TGCGCCAGCAGCTTGGGCCTTGGGACTAGCGACTACAATGAGCAGTTCTTC; CDR3 protein: CASSLGLGTSDYNEQFF
V gene: TRBV6-1; D gene: -; clone size: -; J gene: TRBJ2-2; CDR3 DNA: TGTGCCAGCAGTGAATTTTCGGGAAACTTGAACACCGGGGAGCTGTTTTTT; CDR3 protein: CASSEFSGNLNTGELFF
V gene: TRBV4-1; D gene: TRBD1; clone size: -; J gene: TRBJ1-4; CDR3 DNA: TGCGCCAGCAGCCGACAGGGGACAGCAACTAATGAAAAACTGTTTTTT; CDR3 protein: CASSRQGTATNEKLFF
V gene: TRBV3-1/TRBV3-2; D gene: -; clone size: -; J gene: TRBJ1-2; CDR3 DNA: TGTGCCAGCAGCCAAGTATCGGGGGGCAGGTATGGCTACACCTTC; CDR3 protein: CASSQVSGGRYGYTF
V gene: TRBV12-3/TRBV12-4; D gene: TRBD1; clone size: once; J gene: TRBJ1-2; CDR3 DNA: TGTGCCAGCAGTTCCGGGACAGCTTATGGCTACACCTTC; CDR3 protein: CASSSGTAYGYTF
V gene: TRBV3-1/TRBV3-2; D gene: -; clone size: -; J gene: TRBJ2-1; CDR3 DNA: TGTGCCAGCGGGGTAATAGCGTCCAACAATGAGCAGTTCTTC; CDR3 protein: CASGVIASNNEQFF
V gene: TRBV7-9; D gene: TRBD2; clone size: -; J gene: TRBJ2-3; CDR3 DNA: TGTGCCAGCAGGTCGGGCGGGAGTAACGCAGATACGCAGTATTTT; CDR3 protein: CASRSGGSNADTQYF